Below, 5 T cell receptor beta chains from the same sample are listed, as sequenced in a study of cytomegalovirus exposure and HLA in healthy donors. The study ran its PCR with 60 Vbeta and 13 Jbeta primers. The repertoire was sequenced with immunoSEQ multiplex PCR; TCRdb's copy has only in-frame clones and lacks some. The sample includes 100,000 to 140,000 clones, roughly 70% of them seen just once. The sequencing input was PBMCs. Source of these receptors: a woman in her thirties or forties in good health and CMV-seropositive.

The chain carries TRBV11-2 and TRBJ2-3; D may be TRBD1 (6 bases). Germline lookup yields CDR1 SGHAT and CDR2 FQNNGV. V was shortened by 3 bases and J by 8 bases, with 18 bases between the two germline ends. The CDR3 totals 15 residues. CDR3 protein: CASSFEDSVVRTQYF. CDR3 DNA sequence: TGTGCCAGCAGCTTTGAGGACAGCGTCGTTCGTACGCAGTATTTT. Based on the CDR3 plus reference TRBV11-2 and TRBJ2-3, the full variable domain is EAGVAQSPRYKIIEKRQSVAFWCNPISGHATLYWYQQILGQGPKLLIQFQNNGVVDDSQLPKDRFSAERLKGVDSTLKIQPAKLEDSAVYLCASSFEDSVVRTQYFGPGTRLTVL.

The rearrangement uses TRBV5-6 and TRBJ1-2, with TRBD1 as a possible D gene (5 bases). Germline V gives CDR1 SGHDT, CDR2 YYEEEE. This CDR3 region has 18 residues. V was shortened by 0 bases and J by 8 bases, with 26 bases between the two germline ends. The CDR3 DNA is TGTGCCAGCAGCTTGGACATAGAGGGGAGGGATGGTAGGAAAGGCTACACCTTC. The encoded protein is CASSLDIEGRDGRKGYTF.

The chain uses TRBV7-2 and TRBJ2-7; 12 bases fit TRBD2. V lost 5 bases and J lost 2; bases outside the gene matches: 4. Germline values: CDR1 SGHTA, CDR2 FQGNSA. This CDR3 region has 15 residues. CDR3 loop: CASSPASGGAYEQYF. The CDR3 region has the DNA TGTGCCAGCAGCCCTGCTAGCGGGGGGGCCTACGAGCAGTACTTC. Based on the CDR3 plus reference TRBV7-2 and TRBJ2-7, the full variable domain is GAGVSQSPSNKVTEKGKDVELRCDPISGHTALYWYRQSLGQGLEFLIYFQGNSAPDKSGLPSDRFSAERTGGSVSTLTIQRTQQEDSAVYLCASSPASGGAYEQYFGPGTRLTVT.

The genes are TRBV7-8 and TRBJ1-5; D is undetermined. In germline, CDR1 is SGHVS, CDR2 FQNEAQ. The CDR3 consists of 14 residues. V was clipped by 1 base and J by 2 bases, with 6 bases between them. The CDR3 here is CASSLGQGNQPQHF. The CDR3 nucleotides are TGTGCCAGCAGCTTAGGGCAGGGCAATCAGCCCCAGCATTTT.

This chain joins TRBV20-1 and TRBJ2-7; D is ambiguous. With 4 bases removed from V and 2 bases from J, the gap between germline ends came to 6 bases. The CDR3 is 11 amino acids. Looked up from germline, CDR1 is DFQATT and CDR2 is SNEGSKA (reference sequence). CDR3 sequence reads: CSATIPYEQYF. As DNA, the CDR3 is TGCAGTGCTACCATCCCCTACGAGCAGTACTTC.